Below, one TCR beta chain is given with its context. The CDR3 has 15 amino acids. The germline V gene has CDR1 SGHTA and CDR2 FQGNSA. V dropped 1 base and J dropped 1 base, with 10 bases sitting between them. Original processing methods: Cell counts per sample came from amplifying reference gene primers. Some clones are missing from TCRdb's copy, which holds only in-frame ones; the method was immunoSEQ multiplex PCR. V and J calls plus clone size are reproduced from that table; the DNA served to infer D and trimming. The sample lists some 250,000 clones, around 90% occurring once. The record originates from a study of blood T cell repertoires in COVID-19. Looking at the study overall: PBMCs, B-cell-depleted T cells, or T cells provided the cDNA or gDNA that made up the material.

The clonotype was recovered from a human donor in a cohort exposed to, infected with or recovered from COVID-19 (not recorded which). The donor label of this sample is uncertain. The specimen sequenced was PBMCs or T cells enriched from blood (not recorded which). The chain uses TRBV7-2 and TRBJ1-1; TRBD1 is a possible D gene (6 bases). CDR3 bases: TGTGCCAGCAGCTTAGAGGGGGGGACGAACACTGAAGCTTTCTTT. It translates to CASSLEGGTNTEAFF.